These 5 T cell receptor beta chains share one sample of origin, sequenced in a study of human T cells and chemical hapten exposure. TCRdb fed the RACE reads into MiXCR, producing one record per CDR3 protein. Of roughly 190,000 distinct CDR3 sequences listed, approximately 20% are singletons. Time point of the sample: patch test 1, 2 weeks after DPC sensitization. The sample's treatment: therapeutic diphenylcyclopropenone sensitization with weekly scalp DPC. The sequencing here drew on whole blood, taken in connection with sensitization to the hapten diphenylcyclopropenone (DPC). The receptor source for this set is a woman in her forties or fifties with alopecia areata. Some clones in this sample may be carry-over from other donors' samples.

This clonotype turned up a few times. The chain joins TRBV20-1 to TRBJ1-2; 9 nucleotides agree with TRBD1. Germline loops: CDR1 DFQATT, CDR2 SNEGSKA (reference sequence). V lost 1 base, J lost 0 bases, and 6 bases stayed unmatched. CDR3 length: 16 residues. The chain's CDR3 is CSARGQGGRTNYGYTF. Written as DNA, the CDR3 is TGCAGTGCTAGAGGACAGGGGGGTAGAACTAACTATGGCTACACCTTC.

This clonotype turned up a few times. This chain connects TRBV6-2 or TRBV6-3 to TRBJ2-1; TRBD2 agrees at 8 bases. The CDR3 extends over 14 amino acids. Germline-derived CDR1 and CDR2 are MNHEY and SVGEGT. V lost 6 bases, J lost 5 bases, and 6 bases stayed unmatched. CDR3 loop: CASRESGSHNEQFF. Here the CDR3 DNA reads TGTGCCAGCAGAGAAAGCGGGAGTCACAATGAGCAGTTCTTC.

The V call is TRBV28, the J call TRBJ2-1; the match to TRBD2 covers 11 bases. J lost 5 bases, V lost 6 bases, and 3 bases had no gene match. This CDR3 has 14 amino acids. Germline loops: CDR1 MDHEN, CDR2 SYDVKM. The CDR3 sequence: CASSPSGRHNEQFF. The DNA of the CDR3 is TGTGCCAGCAGCCCTAGCGGGAGGCACAATGAGCAGTTCTTC.

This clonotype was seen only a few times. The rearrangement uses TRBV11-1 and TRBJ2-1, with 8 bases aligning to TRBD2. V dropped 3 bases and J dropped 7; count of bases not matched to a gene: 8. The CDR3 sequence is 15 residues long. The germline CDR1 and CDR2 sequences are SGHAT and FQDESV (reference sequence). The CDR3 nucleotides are TGTGCCAGCAGCTTTTCCGGGAGGGTAGGAAATGAGCAGTTCTTC. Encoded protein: CASSFSGRVGNEQFF.

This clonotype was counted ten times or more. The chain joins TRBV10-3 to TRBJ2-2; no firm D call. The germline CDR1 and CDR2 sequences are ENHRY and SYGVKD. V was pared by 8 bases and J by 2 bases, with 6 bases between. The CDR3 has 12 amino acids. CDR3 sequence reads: CAIGPNTGELFF. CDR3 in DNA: TGTGCCATCGGACCAAACACCGGGGAGCTGTTTTTT.